The present entry profiles one T cell receptor beta chain with its context. This entry is derived from a study of blood T cell repertoires in COVID-19. Study as a whole: Acute and convalescent COVID-19 specimens originated in the United States, Italy and Spain. PBMCs, B-cell-depleted T cells, or T cells were the source of the cDNA or gDNA that made up the material.

CDR3 length equals 13 residues. Trimming pared 3 bases from V and 9 bases from J, leaving 12 bases between. As originally analysed: Reference gene primer amplification in the assay estimated nucleated cell counts. Using immunoSEQ multiplex PCR, the repertoire was profiled, and TCRdb retains in-frame clones only, with some absent. The V and J calls and the clone size are those of that table, but D and trimming were determined from the DNA. Here the sample spans just over 200,000 clones, around 84% being singletons. The clonotype comes from an elderly man with acute or convalescent COVID-19. The specimen sequenced was peripheral blood. The chain uses TRBV12-3 or TRBV12-4 and TRBJ2-1, with D uncertain. The CDR3 coding sequence is TGTGCCAGCAGTTTCCGGCTAGTTGCTGAGCAGTTCTTC. The encoded protein is CASSFRLVAEQFF.